This T cell receptor (beta chain) was recovered during a study of vaccination effects on CD4 cells after COVID-19. Libraries were prepared by immunoSEQ multiplex PCR; TCRdb keeps only in-frame clonotypes and omits some of them. The sample holds 20,000 to 30,000 clones; about 75% are singletons and the top ten take roughly 18%. Under the ViraFEST assay, PBMC were stimulated with viral peptide pools so that antigen-specific CD4+ T cells expanded. Sequencing was performed afterwards. When around 9 days of culture had elapsed, CD4+ T cells were isolated. PCR-confirmed SARS-CoV-2 infection occurred in the person between March and December 2020. Details on this clone: No antigen is known for it.

The V end was cut by 0 bases, the J end by 6 bases, with 18 bases between. The V gene's germline CDR1 is SGHKS and CDR2 YYEKEE (reference sequence). The CDR3 length is 17 residues. The sequence was collected from a human donor who had a prior SARS-CoV-2 infection. Sequencing used CD4+ T cells from PBMCs cultured with SARS-CoV-2 spike peptides, obtained before COVID-19 vaccination. The chain uses TRBV5-5 and TRBJ2-2; tentative D call: TRBD2 (6 bases). The CDR3 DNA sequence: TGTGCCAGCAGCTTGGAAACTAGCTGGTCTTTGGCCGGGGAGCTGTTTTTT. This codes for CASSLETSWSLAGELFF.